The clone carrying this TCR beta chain showed up just a few times. Reverse transcription of extracted RNA yielded cDNA, which provided the sequencing template. Assay: immunoSEQ multiplex PCR; the TCRdb copy retains only in-frame clones and omits some. Here the sample spans 150,000 to 200,000 clones, roughly half being singletons. The CDR3 is 16 residues long. V was shortened by 1 base and J by 0 bases, with 9 bases between the two germline ends. CDR1 is LGHNA and CDR2 is YSLEER in the germline V gene. The treatment was: oral pan-JAK inhibitor, 5-10 mg twice daily. This sample is drawn from a study of CD8+ T cells in alopecia areata.

The genes are TRBV4-3 and TRBJ1-4; D not resolved. The specimen comprised CD8+ T cells sorted from blood, sampled around week 54, from a patient treated with tofacitinib. This sequence was found in a human donor with alopecia areata. The CDR3 loop reads CASSQVVGATNEKLFF. The CDR3 nucleotides are TGCGCCAGCAGCCAAGTAGTCGGAGCAACTAATGAAAAACTGTTTTTT.